This T cell receptor beta chain was sequenced in a study of control samples from healthy donors and cancer patients. The V end was cut by 0 bases, the J end by 6 bases, with 10 bases between. Germline loops: CDR1 SGHKS, CDR2 YYEKEE (reference sequence). The CDR3 is made up of 14 amino acids. Repertoires were generated with immunoSEQ multiplex PCR, while TCRdb's copy carries only in-frame clones and drops some. The table has about 130,000 clones, around 90% seen once; the top ten hold less than 2.5%. Source material: blood. V and J are TRBV5-5 and TRBJ2-1; D remains ambiguous. This TCR was recovered from a man younger than 35 in good health. This CDR3 is CASSLEWGSNEQFF. The CDR3 bases are TGTGCCAGCAGCTTGGAGTGGGGTAGCAATGAGCAGTTCTTC. Complete variable domain (other parts from reference TRBV5-5 and TRBJ2-1): DAGVTQSPTHLIKTRGQQVTLRCSPISGHKSVSWYQQVLGQGPQFIFQYYEKEERGRGNFPDRFSARQFPNYSSELNVNALLLGDSALYLCASSLEWGSNEQFFGPGTRLTVL.